Described below is a single T cell receptor beta chain sequence and its context. Its cognate antigen has yet to be identified. There are no base qualities to consult, and no much larger clone falls within one base. The sample belongs to a study of Ad26.COV2.S vaccination and SARS-CoV-2 variants (dated by TCRdb to about 2021). Notes on the research overall: Donors in the vaccine arm were drawn from COV1001, a phase I-IIa trial of Ad26.COV2.S in healthy adults that was multicentre, randomized, double-blind and placebo-controlled. Ad26.COV2.S was administered intramuscularly at 5 x 10^10 or 1 x 10^11 viral particles, either as a single shot or as two shots given 56 days apart. TCRbeta repertoire sequencing was used to assess the specificity and breadth of SARS-CoV-2-reactive T cell receptors after Ad26.COV2.S vaccination. The TCR-sequenced set comprised about 32 samples: around 20 Ad26.COV2.S vaccine recipients, 5 placebo recipients and 8 SARS-CoV-2 convalescent individuals. Participants in the trial were split at random into five groups of five each, receiving low-dose or high-dose Ad26.COV2.S once or twice, or else placebo on both occasions. Investigators did not know the trial group allocation while performing experiments and assessing outcomes. Summary of the overall study and its limitations: According to the authors, total T cell responses may have been underestimated by the TCR breadth and depth analyses. Vaccine and placebo recipients had similar non-spike TCR breadth, a finding consistent with the vaccine containing only spike. Compared with placebo recipients, Ad26.COV2.S recipients showed higher spike-specific TCR breadth (P = 0.0014). After vaccination, spike-specific CD8+ and CD4+ T cell responses were reported to show substantial breadth. Comparing responses between vaccine doses or regimens was not something the study was powered to do.

The CDR3 sequence holds 14 residues, the cysteine and phenylalanine included. The CDR3 DNA has 42 bases and is translated from base 1. From a lookup of the germline V gene, CDR1 and CDR2 are SNHLY and FYNNEI. V has 6 bases trimmed and J has 8 bases trimmed; junction bases matching no gene number 3. TCRbeta CDR3 regions were sequenced with the immunoSEQ Assay. After extraction, genomic DNA underwent amplification by bias-controlled multiplex PCR, followed by high-throughput sequencing. On the authors' methods: Collapsing and filtering of sequences were performed to quantify the absolute abundance of each unique TCRbeta CDR3 region. Usable DNA was measured by amplifying reference genes present in all nucleated cells, and TCRbeta template counts were normalized to that usable DNA to estimate T cell fraction. Repertoire TCRs were annotated as SARS-CoV-2-specific by exact matching of V gene, CDR3 amino acid sequence and J gene to a known reactive TCR set. The reference SARS-CoV-2 TCR set was derived from MIRA and filtered for enrichment in COVID-19-positive ImmuneCODE repertoires, a step that removed public or cross-reactive TCRs. Using the MIRA antigens, annotated TCRs were further analysed by specific ORF or by position within an ORF. Breadth was defined as annotated unique rearrangements over total unique productive rearrangements; depth was the summed frequency of those rearrangements. Two-sided Wilcoxon rank-sum tests were applied when comparing TCR breadth between groups. The source is immuneACCESS, and TCRdb retained only in-frame sequences with V and J called. Part of the clones is not carried over; for the studies checked, unresolved V genes explain less than half of this, and the remainder is unexplained. The V and J calls and clone size come from that table; D and trimming were worked out from the DNA. The sample includes about 370,000 clones, with approximately 90% observed a single time. The ten largest clones capture 3% to 3.5% of the sample.

The sample's treatment or condition label, in plain terms: over 15 received Ad26.COV2.S at low or high dose, single or two shots; a few received placebo; per-sample allocation not given. Repertoires of vaccine and placebo recipients were sequenced from samples taken on day 63 after the first injection. Between 29 July and 7 August 2020, Cohort 1b enrolled about two dozen adults aged 18-55 years at one site in Boston, USA. Ad26.COV2.S consisted of a replication-incompetent adenovirus type 26 vector by which a prefusion-stabilized SARS-CoV-2 spike protein from the original Wuhan strain was expressed.

The chain links TRBV2 with TRBJ2-1; TRBD2 lines up with 14 middle nucleotides. This sequence originates from a person between 18 and 60 years old who received the Ad26.COV2.S COVID-19 vaccine or a placebo. The source was peripheral blood, collected in a trial of Ad26.COV2.S vaccine versus placebo. The CDR3 protein is CASRGTSGGYEQFF. The bases are TGTGCCAGCAGGGGGACTAGCGGGGGATATGAGCAGTTCTTC.